This TCR beta chain stems from a study of PD-L1 blockade in urothelial cancer. As for the study in general: Most patients, about 85% of the roughly 30, were males with bladder-origin cancer.

As concerns this clone: Its antigen is not identified.

Into every PCR, synthetic TCR analog templates were spiked. Produced via immunoSEQ multiplex PCR; TCRdb's table is partial and in-frame only. Of more than 55,000 clones listed, around 83% are singletons. Whole-study results and caveats: When pretreatment blood TCR clonality was below the median, it predicted better survival.

The sequence was collected from a man aged 50-59 years with urothelial cancer. The specimen was PBMCs, collected around atezolizumab (anti-PD-L1) treatment.

The CDR3 coding sequence is TGTGCCAGCAGGAGGGTTAGCGGTAACTCCTACGAGCAGTACTTC. Translation: CASRRVSGNSYEQYF. The J gene is TRBJ2-7, the V gene TRBV7-2; perhaps TRBD2 as D (6 bases). V shed 6 bases and J shed 0 bases, with 15 bases lying between them. Germline CDR1 and CDR2: SGHTA and FQGNSA. The CDR3 spans 15 residues. The full variable domain, its missing parts supplied by reference TRBV7-2 and TRBJ2-7, is GAGVSQSPSNKVTEKGKDVELRCDPISGHTALYWYRQSLGQGLEFLIYFQGNSAPDKSGLPSDRFSAERTGGSVSTLTIQRTQQEDSAVYLCASRRVSGNSYEQYFGPGTRLTVT.